These 21 T cell receptor beta chains originate from one sample sequenced in a study of blood T cell repertoires in COVID-19. Libraries were prepared by immunoSEQ multiplex PCR; TCRdb keeps only in-frame clonotypes and omits some of them. This sample has fewer than 80,000 clones; roughly nine tenths occur once, and the top ten carry more than 15%. The sequenced sample was peripheral blood. These TCRs come from a woman older than 75 with active or convalescent COVID-19.

This clone is a singleton in its sample. The chain joins TRBV28 to TRBJ1-6; D not certain. The CDR3 totals 15 residues. The V gene lost 8 bases and the J gene lost 1 base, with 12 bases spanning the gap. CDR1 and CDR2 (germline): MDHEN, SYDVKM. The CDR3 loop reads CASHEVGSYNSPLHF. Here the CDR3 DNA reads TGTGCCAGCCACGAGGTAGGATCCTATAATTCACCCCTCCACTTT. Combining the CDR3 with reference TRBV28 and TRBJ1-6 gives the whole variable domain DVKVTQSSRYLVKRTGEKVFLECVQDMDHENMFWYRQDPGLGLRLIYFSYDVKMKEKGDIPEGYSVSREKKERFSLILESASTNQTSMYLCASHEVGSYNSPLHFGNGTRLTVT.

The rearrangement joins TRBV18 to TRBJ1-3; unclear D gene. Trimming removed 3 bases from V and 1 base from J, with 4 bases in between. CDR3 length: 13 residues. Germline V CDR1 and CDR2: KGHSH, LQKENI. The DNA of the CDR3 is TGTGCCAGCTCACCCTATTCTGGAAACACCATATATTTT. Translated: CASSPYSGNTIYF.

V usage is TRBV5-3 and J usage is TRBJ2-7; TRBD2 matches 9 bases. TRBV5-3 is flagged as an ORF with uncertain function. The CDR3 length is 14 residues. V shed 4 bases and J 2 bases; nucleotides not matched to a gene: 4. The CDR3 sequence is CARSIAGEAYEQYF. Written as DNA, the CDR3 is TGTGCCAGAAGCATAGCGGGGGAAGCCTACGAGCAGTACTTC.

This rearrangement joins TRBV19 to TRBJ2-1; TRBD2 matches at 10 bases. Germline lookup yields CDR1 LNHDA and CDR2 SQIVND (reference sequence). V was pared by 2 bases and J by 2 bases, with 6 bases of the junction left unmatched. The CDR3 length is 17 residues. The CDR3 loop reads CASSIWGGTSAYNEQFF. The DNA for the CDR3 is TGTGCCAGTAGTATATGGGGCGGGACTAGCGCCTACAATGAGCAGTTCTTC.

This chain joins TRBV6-1 and TRBJ1-2; D remains ambiguous. The ends were cut back, 3 bases at V and 8 bases at J, with 13 bases in the middle. The CDR3 has 13 residues. The germline gives CDR1 MNHNS, CDR2 SASEGT. The CDR3 protein is CASSDGRRRGYTF. CDR3 in DNA: TGTGCCAGCAGTGACGGTCGCAGGAGGGGCTACACCTTC.

The rearrangement uses TRBV6-5 and TRBJ1-5, with D uncertain. CDR1 is MNHEY, CDR2 SVGAGI, per germline. CDR3 length: 13 residues. Trimming stripped 8 bases from V and 6 bases from J, with 14 bases between. The CDR3 reads CASRAGGSQPQHF. Here the CDR3 DNA reads TGTGCCAGCCGGGCTGGAGGGAGTCAGCCCCAGCATTTT.

This rearrangement joins TRBV2 to TRBJ1-3; perhaps TRBD1 as D (5 bases). Trimming shortened V by 1 base and J by 3 bases, and 7 bases separated the two germline ends. Germline CDR1 reads SNHLY; CDR2 reads FYNNEI. The CDR3 sequence is 14 residues long. Here the CDR3 reads CASSEEGFGNTIYF. CDR3 DNA: TGTGCCAGCAGTGAAGAGGGGTTTGGAAACACCATATATTTT.

The V and J genes are TRBV6-2 or TRBV6-3 and TRBJ2-3; 8 bases match TRBD2. CDR3 length: 17 amino acids. J lost 0 bases, V lost 6 bases, and 11 bases had no gene match. Per germline, CDR1 MNHEY and CDR2 SVGEGT. The CDR3, as DNA: TGTGCCAGCAGCCCCCCTGAGCGGGGGCCGAGCACAGATACGCAGTATTTT. Residues: CASSPPERGPSTDTQYF.

This clone has just one count. The chain employs TRBV9 and TRBJ2-5, with 11 positions matching TRBD1. Germline-derived CDR1 and CDR2 are SGDLS and YYNGEE. V trimming: 4 bases; J trimming: 5 bases; junction bases outside the gene matches: 10. The CDR3 length is 16 residues. This CDR3 reads CASSPRTGGFSETQYF. The CDR3 DNA reads TGTGCCAGCAGCCCTCGGACAGGGGGCTTTTCGGAGACCCAGTACTTC.

The chain joins TRBV19 to TRBJ1-6; 8 nucleotides align to TRBD1. The germline V gene encodes CDR1 LNHDA and CDR2 SQIVND (reference sequence). This CDR3 comprises 17 residues. The trim removed 1 base at V and 8 bases at J, leaving 10 bases unmatched. CDR3 nucleotides: TGTGCCAGTAGTATAGGGTATGTCAGGGGGCCGGATTCACCCCTCCACTTT. Residues: CASSIGYVRGPDSPLHF.

CDR3 amino acids: CASSLLDTVTGYTF. The CDR3 nucleotides are TGTGCCAGCAGCCTCTTAGACACGGTGACCGGCTACACCTTC. The chain links TRBV14 to TRBJ1-2; D gene ambiguous. This CDR3 is 14 amino acids long. V was shortened by 4 bases and J by 8 bases, with 17 bases between the two germline ends. Germline V gene sequence: CDR1 SGHDN, CDR2 FVKESK.

The J gene is TRBJ2-3, the V gene TRBV5-1; D not certain. This CDR3 is built from 14 residues. The ends were cut back, 1 base at V and 2 bases at J, with 8 bases in the middle. CDR1 and CDR2 (germline): SGHRS, YFSETQ. This CDR3 reads CASSLLASTDTQYF. The CDR3 region has the DNA TGCGCCAGCAGCTTGTTAGCTTCCACAGATACGCAGTATTTT.

The chain joins TRBV30 to TRBJ2-7; perhaps TRBD1 as D (6 bases). Germline V gene lookup returns CDR1 GTSNPN and CDR2 SVGIG (reference sequence). V was clipped by 0 bases and J by 0 bases, with 15 bases between them. The CDR3 has 16 amino acids. DNA for the CDR3: TGTGCCTGGAGTGTAACTGGGGGCGGTAGCTCCTACGAGCAGTACTTC. As protein: CAWSVTGGGSSYEQYF.

The chain links TRBV7-2 to TRBJ1-6; tentative D call: TRBD1 (6 bases). Germline assignment: CDR1 SGHTA and CDR2 FQGNSA. Trimming cost V 5 bases and J 7 bases, with 15 bases left between them. The CDR3 extends over 15 amino acids. The CDR3, as DNA: TGTGCCAGCAGCGCCTGGTGGGGGCGGAATTCACCCCTCCACTTT. It yields the protein CASSAWWGRNSPLHF.

V gene TRBV18 combines with J gene TRBJ2-5; 10 positions agree with TRBD1. The germline gives CDR1 KGHSH, CDR2 LQKENI. V was pared by 4 bases and J by 4 bases, with 6 bases of the junction left unmatched. CDR3 size: 15 residues. The CDR3 loop reads CASSRTGGVTETQYF. DNA of the CDR3: TGTGCCAGCTCACGGACAGGGGGGGTCACAGAGACCCAGTACTTC. The full variable domain, in which reference TRBV18 and TRBJ2-5 provide the parts outside the CDR3, is NAGVMQNPRHLVRRRGQEARLRCSPMKGHSHVYWYRQLPEEGLKFMVYLQKENIIDESGMPKERFSAEFPKEGPSILRIQQVVRGDSAAYFCASSRTGGVTETQYFGPGTRLLVL.

V gene TRBV20-1 combines with J gene TRBJ1-6; weak D call: TRBD1 (6 bases). The ends were cut back, 3 bases at V and 3 bases at J, with 9 bases in the middle. The CDR3 extends over 14 amino acids. The V gene's germline CDR1 is DFQATT and CDR2 SNEGSKA (reference sequence). CDR3 residues: CSASKGVYNSPLHF. CDR3 coding DNA: TGCAGTGCTAGTAAGGGGGTCTATAATTCACCCCTCCACTTT.

The genes are TRBV19 and TRBJ1-2, with D unresolved. The CDR3 has 13 amino acids. The V end was cut by 5 bases, the J end by 0 bases, with 7 bases between. Germline V gene sequence: CDR1 LNHDA, CDR2 SQIVND (reference sequence). In DNA form, the CDR3 reads TGTGCCAGTAGTTGGGCCGCTAACTATGGCTACACCTTC. This encodes CASSWAANYGYTF.

This chain connects TRBV4-2 to TRBJ2-1, with 7 positions matching TRBD2. V lost 1 base and J lost 8; bases outside the gene matches: 8. The CDR3 extends over 15 amino acids. CDR1 LGHNA and CDR2 YNFKEQ come from the germline V gene. The DNA of the CDR3 is TGTGCCAGCAGCCAAGCTAGCGGACCCTTGGATGAGCAGTTCTTC. Amino acid sequence: CASSQASGPLDEQFF.

The chain's CDR3 is CASSGGGVDTEAFF. As DNA, the CDR3 is TGCGCCAGCAGTGGCGGAGGGGTCGACACTGAAGCTTTCTTT. The genes are TRBV4-1 and TRBJ1-1, with a tentative D call TRBD1 (5 bases). The V end lost 6 bases, the J end lost 3 bases, and 14 bases lay between the germline ends. This CDR3 is 14 amino acids long. In germline, CDR1 is MGHRA, CDR2 YSYEKL.

The chain is built from TRBV6-5 and TRBJ1-1; 10 bases align to TRBD1. The CDR3 is made up of 14 amino acids. J was trimmed by 5 bases and V by 5 bases; bases with no gene match: 5. The germline CDR1 and CDR2 sequences are MNHEY and SVGAGI. The CDR3 sequence: CASSQTGGETEAFF. CDR3 nucleotide sequence: TGTGCCAGCAGTCAGACAGGGGGCGAAACTGAAGCTTTCTTT.

This sequence joins TRBV14 and TRBJ2-5, with 7 positions matching TRBD2. This CDR3 is built from 17 residues. CDR1 is SGHDN and CDR2 is FVKESK in the germline V gene. Trimming removed 4 bases from V and 2 bases from J; junction bases left unmatched: 13. The CDR3: CASSPFRGGGGQETQYF. In DNA, the CDR3 is TGTGCCAGCAGCCCCTTTAGAGGAGGCGGGGGTCAAGAGACCCAGTACTTC.